The T cell receptor beta chain under discussion was sequenced for a study of cytomegalovirus exposure and HLA in healthy donors (dated by TCRdb to about 2017). Study-wide context: According to an earlier analysis of a few hundred of the donors, 150 million to 200 million T cells yielded 117 million unique TCR beta sequences and more than 250 Gb of sequence data. About 310 gigabases of sequencing data and 78 million or so unique TCR sequences were included in an early release covering about 600 HLA-typed donors. Using immunosequencing, the study profiled T cell repertoires from fewer than 850 subjects and related those repertoires to cytomegalovirus serostatus. High-throughput TCR immunosequencing, statistical association of individual TCRs with disease status, and machine learning were combined to predict cytomegalovirus infection status. All discovery cohort repertoires had been generated using a single sequencing platform. Alongside the repertoire data, information on donor age, sex, ethnicity and CMV serostatus was compiled. Across some 400 genotyped donors of the cohort, an average of approximately 220,000 unique TCR beta nucleotide sequences per donor were sequenced, and 15% to 20% of those sequences were non-productive. Several DR-DQ haplotypes were handled as single units for association and clustering because linkage in the cohort was strong. Rather than drawing on any new phenotypic data, the later analysis identified candidate immune exposures from TCR beta sequences and the way those sequences occurred across donors. A separate validation cohort of approximately 120 different subjects was used in addition to the roughly 640-subject first cohort. The number of donors typed differed by locus, with about 629-630 for A, B, C, DRB1 and DQB1, roughly 520 for DQA1, 600 to 610 for DPA1, and roughly 450 for DPB1. A later genetic analysis took genome-wide SNP genotypes for about 65% of the 666 donors and used that subset as a discovery cohort. The study was designed to test whether signatures of past pathogen exposure could be identified by cataloging public T cell receptors. An earlier analysis of around 540 of the donors applied high-throughput TCR beta sequencing to assess whether each TCR beta V gene segment acted as functional or pseudogenic. HLA typing included class I and class II loci at four-digit resolution. A later analysis re-examined previously published TCR beta repertoires from just over 650 donors and added high-resolution HLA genotyping to investigate patterns of TCR occurrence. The genetic ancestry cluster associated with self-reported Caucasian donors included 81% of the approximately 400 genotyped donors.

The paper's findings and limits, for the study overall: At a false discovery rate of 0.05, a later analysis linked roughly 17,000 TCR beta sequences to specific HLA alleles. Only TCR beta chains were sequenced in this cohort, and the absence of alpha or paired-chain data limited detectable features. According to a later analysis, most CMV-associated TCR beta chains appeared to be HLA-restricted, and the HLA associations seemed to be driven largely by CMV exposure. Assigning TCR associations to individual alleles was difficult when HLA alleles, especially DR and DQ, strongly co-occurred. In vitro tests confirmed that three of the cytomegalovirus-associated TCR beta chains recognize cytomegalovirus antigens. The only immune exposure information available for the cohort was CMV serostatus. A total of fewer than 200 TCR beta chains were listed by the study as associated with cytomegalovirus. A later analysis reported that several top co-occurrence clusters appeared linked to parvovirus B19, influenza, CMV and Epstein-Barr virus. The authors suggested that the approach could potentially be extended to other disease states and immunological phenotypes. Roughly uniform sequencing depth across donors was assumed in presence/absence analyses, although this assumption may not hold. A later analysis found that HLA-associated TCR beta chains were more clonally expanded and had lower generation probabilities than equally common non-associated chains. V-gene and J-gene trimming of TCR beta chains was associated with a missense DCLRE1C variant in a later genetic analysis, and the association was replicated in an independent cohort. The sequencing pipeline was judged likely to have produced a cluster of highly shared sequence variants as a technical artifact. The 87-base-pair reads could not distinguish some IMGT-functional V segments, including TRBV6-2 and TRBV6-3, so those segments were excluded. A further reported finding was that TCR beta sequences accurately predicted the HLA-A and HLA-B alleles for most subjects in the first cohort. According to a later analysis, TCR association rates differed among HLA loci, with DRB1 alleles showing the most associated TCRs and HLA-C alleles showing the fewest. While some public TCRs were present in many individuals, most TCR sequences turned up only very rarely across donors. In a later genetic analysis, fewer N-insertions in productive TCRs were reported among donors in an Asian-associated ancestry cluster than the roughly 700-donor mean. Broadly in line with IMGT annotations, most TCR beta V segments showed up in productive rearrangements about 87% or about 30% of the time in an earlier analysis of several hundred of the donors. Over 15 rarely observed V segments, including chromosome 9 orphons, were excluded from the earlier analysis of some 590 of the donors because counts were too low. The classifier was reported to diagnose cytomegalovirus status with high specificity and sensitivity in both the original and validation cohorts. HLA typing was unavailable for some donors at each locus, so association tests used only the typed subset. Correlated functional status among segregating V segments might be attributable to linkage disequilibrium, but an unknown experimental factor could not be ruled out.

V is pared back by 0 bases and J by 4 bases, with 10 bases lying between the germline termini. From the cysteine through the phenylalanine, the CDR3 covers 15 amino acids. The sequence is cut down to CDR3 DNA, 45 bases in frame from base 1. The germline V gene supplies CDR1 SGDLS and CDR2 YYNGEE. A remark on this clone: Its antigen has not been determined. Base qualities are not recorded, but no much larger clone differs from it by a single base.

Libraries came from the immunoSEQ multiplex PCR assay. The multiplex PCR relied on a mix of 60 forward primers for TCR Vbeta segments and 13 reverse primers for TCR Jbeta segments. Amplification of the CDR3 region of rearranged TCR beta genes was performed with a multiplex PCR assay on genomic DNA. The amplified TCR beta libraries were sequenced on the Illumina HiSeq System as 87-base-pair reads. The source study handled its data this way. In a later analysis, 77 million or so unique TCR beta chains were counted across the approximately 670 repertoires, and roughly 11 million of these chains were shared by at least two donors. Raw reads were error-corrected and collapsed into unique sequences with a nearest-neighbor algorithm that merged closely related sequences to remove PCR and sequencing errors. To assign V, D and J gene segments, CDR3 sequences were aligned to IMGT reference sequences. Each retained sequence needed at least a six-nucleotide match to both a V gene segment and a J gene segment. Rearrangements were called productive when the CDR3 lacked stop codons and stayed in frame with V and J; all others were non-productive. Following IMGT convention, CDR3 was defined as the stretch from the second conserved V-encoded cysteine up to the conserved J-encoded phenylalanine. The earlier analysis of about 530 of the donors excluded any sequence lacking an unambiguous match to a single V gene segment. An earlier analysis of 450 to 650 of the donors called V segments functional above 56.7% productive rearrangements and segregating when the between-donor standard deviation exceeded 5%. A statistical classification framework was built to diagnose cytomegalovirus status from the catalog of TCR beta chain sequences. In a later analysis, TCR nucleotide sequences were compared against IMGT/GENE-DB human TR gene sequences so that V and J genes could be assigned. Using the TCRdist pipeline, a later analysis assigned CDR3 sequences along with most-parsimonious VDJ recombination scenarios. In a later analysis, every TCR beta chain was defined by the combination of its CDR3 amino acid sequence and its V-gene family, and reads without a unique V-gene family were dropped. To address suspected cross-contamination and a sequencing artifact, a later analysis removed a few hundred highly shared, low-generation-probability nucleotide sequences. In a later analysis, a clonal expansion index for each public chain was calculated from normalized within-repertoire ranks of inferred template counts. Generation probabilities in a later analysis came from a VDJ recombination model fitted to out-of-frame rearrangements, and those results were checked against IGoR. Hypergeometric tests were used in a later analysis to score TCR-TCR, TCR-HLA and TCR-CMV co-occurrence, with a repertoire-size bias correction applied to the TCR pairs. In a later analysis, false discovery rates were estimated by permuting HLA or CMV assignments 20 times. A later analysis grouped co-occurring TCRs with DBSCAN, adding TCRdist sequence similarity when clustering within HLA-allele-positive subsets. For co-occurrence clustering, repertoires with fewer than 30,000 or more than 120,000 public chains were excluded, along with 5 or 6 repertoires with anomalous nucleotide sharing. The table was pulled from immuneACCESS by TCRdb, which kept in-frame rearrangements only. Such tables lose some clones; where checked, under half of the loss comes from unresolved V genes, and the rest has no known cause. Clone size and the V and J calls come from that table; the DNA yielded D and trimming. This sample lists 100,000 to 150,000 clones; roughly 80% were detected once. The ten largest clones take up about 1.7% of the sample.

The cohort consisted of 600 to 700 healthy bone marrow donors. Cohort members were all nominally healthy when sampled, although unrecorded immune exposures were likely present. The donor was CMV seronegative and belonged to the group of 350 to 400 seronegative cohort members. Every donor gave a peripheral blood sample, and the peripheral blood mononuclear cells from that sample were used for TCR beta sequencing. Genomic DNA extraction from the blood cell samples was performed with the Qiagen DNeasy Blood Extraction Kit. The chain uses TRBV9 and TRBJ2-2, with a tentative D gene TRBD2 over 5 matching bases. This TCR was recovered from a man between 18 and 35 years old in good health and CMV-seronegative. The specimen was PBMCs. This receptor has the CDR3 CASSVGGFSTGELFF. The DNA sequence is TGTGCCAGCAGCGTAGGAGGGTTCAGCACCGGGGAGCTGTTTTTT. Full variable domain (CDR3 extended with the reference TRBV9 and TRBJ2-2 proteins): DSGVTQTPKHLITATGQRVTLRCSPRSGDLSVYWYQQSLDQGLQFLIQYYNGEERAKGNILERFSAQQFPDLHSELNLSSLELGDSALYFCASSVGGFSTGELFFGEGSRLTVL.